The clone carrying this TCR beta chain was detected many times. Antigen: not known. The CDR3 totals 16 residues. V gave up 4 bases and J gave up 2 bases; unmatched junction bases: 7. CDR1 and CDR2 from the germline V gene are MNHEY and SMNVEV (reference sequence). This record belongs to a study of early T cells in non-severe SARS-CoV-2 infection. Looking at the study overall: From unsorted whole blood, bulk RNA was sequenced, and the chains remained unpaired.

In the library, individual cDNA molecules carried attached unique molecular identifiers. MiXCR, applied by TCRdb to the 5' RACE reads, yields one record per CDR3 protein. The sample lists roughly 80,000 distinct CDR3 sequences; less than 8% were seen once. The study, taken as a whole, reports: Anti-spike CD8 responses were favored in VDJdb matching, and private and CD4 specificities were missed.

The source material was whole blood. The clonotype originates from an adult who was a healthcare worker with PCR-confirmed SARS-CoV-2 infection or an uninfected control (not recorded which). The V gene is TRBV27, the J gene TRBJ2-7; TRBD2 matches at 11 bases. In nucleotides, the CDR3 is TGTGCCAGCAGTTATAGCGGGAGGGCCGTGACCTACGAGCAGTACTTC. Its protein product is CASSYSGRAVTYEQYF.